This TCR beta chain came from a study of T cell responses to AZD1222 COVID-19 vaccine. Study findings and constraints: In a largely white British group with more females than males, clonal diversity was possibly underestimated. Repertoire samples came only from after the peak T cell response. Recipients of AZD1222 seropositive at baseline numbered only 5 to 7.

The CDR3 has 14 amino acids. J lost 3 bases, V lost 5 bases, and 3 bases had no gene match. Looked up from germline, CDR1 is MNHEY and CDR2 is SMNVEV (reference sequence). A note on this clone: The antigen is unknown.

Some clones are missing from TCRdb's copy, which holds only in-frame ones; the method was immunoSEQ multiplex PCR. This table has some 150,000 clones, just over 90% appearing once. Sequencing used peripheral blood, obtained on day 0 of MenACWY control vaccination. The TCR originated in an adult in good health. The gene calls are TRBV27 and TRBJ1-4; 7 nucleotides align to TRBD1. This CDR3 is CASSQTGSNEKLFF. The CDR3 region has the DNA TGTGCCAGCAGTCAGACAGGGTCTAATGAAAAACTGTTTTTT.